Below are 26 T cell receptor beta chains sequenced from a single sample in a study of cytomegalovirus exposure and HLA in healthy donors. Vbeta (60) and Jbeta (13) primers were used in the PCR. TCRdb's table, derived via immunoSEQ multiplex PCR, lists solely in-frame clones and lacks some. The data hold about 100,000 clones, with more than 65% observed a single time. What was sequenced was PBMCs. The origin of the receptors is a young woman in good health and CMV-seronegative.

V is TRBV27 and J is TRBJ2-2; maybe TRBD2 (6 bases). This CDR3 is 16 amino acids long. Germline-derived CDR1 and CDR2 are MNHEY and SMNVEV (reference sequence). Trimming pared 0 bases from V and 1 base from J, leaving 9 bases between. CDR3 region: CASSLSLGGNTGELFF. The DNA for the CDR3 is TGTGCCAGCAGTTTATCGTTGGGGGGGAACACCGGGGAGCTGTTTTTT.

The chain combines TRBV6-5 with TRBJ2-7, with 12 bases aligning to TRBD2. With 5 bases clipped from V and 4 bases from J, the junction kept 6 bases outside the gene matches. Germline CDR1 MNHEY, CDR2 SVGAGI. This CDR3 spans 15 amino acids. The chain's CDR3 is CASSNLAGGGYEQYF. CDR3 sequence (DNA): TGTGCCAGCAGTAACCTAGCGGGAGGGGGATACGAGCAGTACTTC.

This clone was observed a few times. The chain employs TRBV5-1 and TRBJ1-1; D not certain. Trimming pared 4 bases from V and 2 bases from J, leaving 3 bases between. CDR3 length equals 11 residues. Looked up from germline, CDR1 is SGHRS and CDR2 is YFSETQ. The CDR3 DNA sequence: TGCGCCAGCAGCCAAAACACTGAAGCTTTCTTT. Protein product: CASSQNTEAFF. The whole variable domain, remainder taken from reference TRBV5-1 and TRBJ1-1, is KAGVTQTPRYLIKTRGQQVTLSCSPISGHRSVSWYQQTPGQGLQFLFEYFSETQRNKGNFPGRFSGRQFSNSRSEMNVSTLELGDSALYLCASSQNTEAFFGQGTRLTVV.

V gene TRBV14 combines with J gene TRBJ2-7; D remains unclear. Trimming shortened V by 0 bases and J by 3 bases, and 9 bases separated the two germline ends. There are 14 residues in the CDR3. CDR1 SGHDN and CDR2 FVKESK come from the germline V gene. The CDR3 loop reads CASSQDGRIYEQYF. The CDR3 nucleotides read TGTGCCAGCAGCCAAGACGGCAGGATCTACGAGCAGTACTTC.

The count of this clone is one. The chain employs TRBV7-9 and TRBJ2-1; possibly TRBD2 for D (7 bases). The CDR3 has 15 residues. The V gene's germline CDR1 is SEHNR and CDR2 FQNEAQ (reference sequence). V was shortened by 0 bases and J by 7 bases, with 13 bases between the two germline ends. DNA for the CDR3: TGTGCCAGCAGCTTAGCGGGGGGGGCGGGTAATGAGCAGTTCTTC. This encodes CASSLAGGAGNEQFF. Drawing the rest from reference TRBV7-9 and TRBJ2-1, the complete variable domain is DTGVSQNPRHKITKRGQNVTFRCDPISEHNRLYWYRQTLGQGPEFLTYFQNEAQLEKSRLLSDRFSAERPKGSFSTLEIQRTEQGDSAMYLCASSLAGGAGNEQFFGPGTRLTVL.

V usage is TRBV5-1 and J usage is TRBJ1-6; TRBD1 agrees at 10 bases. From germline, CDR1 is SGHRS and CDR2 YFSETQ. V was pared by 6 bases and J by 10 bases, with 19 bases of the junction left unmatched. This CDR3 spans 18 amino acids. Here the CDR3 DNA reads TGCGCCAGCAATAATGGCCGAGGCTCGGGACAGGGGAACTCACCCCTCCACTTT. This translates into CASNNGRGSGQGNSPLHF.

The rearrangement links TRBV7-9 to TRBJ1-2; D is possibly TRBD1 (5 bases). V lost 4 bases to trimming and J lost 8 bases, with 20 bases between them. From germline, CDR1 is SEHNR and CDR2 FQNEAQ (reference sequence). This CDR3 is built from 15 residues. For the CDR3, the DNA is TGTGCCAGCAGCTCTTTCGGGGGGGTCGGGTACGGCTACACCTTC. The encoded protein is CASSSFGGVGYGYTF.

The count of this clone is one. J is TRBJ2-1 and V is TRBV4-1, with TRBD2 matching over 7 bases. The CDR3 has 15 amino acids. Germline V gene lookup returns CDR1 MGHRA and CDR2 YSYEKL. Unmatched junction bases numbered 10, after V lost 2 bases and J lost 9 bases. The CDR3 sequence is CASSQKFGGGFEQFF. The CDR3 DNA is TGCGCCAGCAGCCAAAAGTTTGGGGGGGGTTTTGAGCAGTTCTTC.

The genes are TRBV4-2 and TRBJ1-5; weak D call: TRBD1 (5 bases). The CDR3 loop spans 13 amino acids. V was pared by 8 bases and J by 4 bases, with 12 bases between. The germline gives CDR1 LGHNA, CDR2 YNFKEQ. This CDR3 reads CASFGHENQPQHF. CDR3 DNA: TGTGCCAGCTTCGGACACGAAAATCAGCCCCAGCATTTT.

V and J are TRBV18 and TRBJ2-7, with TRBD2 as a possible D gene (7 bases). Trimming pared 3 bases from V and 3 bases from J, leaving 15 bases between. The CDR3 is 15 amino acids. Germline values: CDR1 KGHSH, CDR2 LQKENI. CDR3 residues: CASSPTAGAGYEQYF. The CDR3 DNA reads as TGTGCCAGCTCACCTACCGCGGGGGCGGGCTACGAGCAGTACTTC.

The genes are TRBV5-4 and TRBJ2-7, with D maybe TRBD1 (5 bases). Germline V gene data show CDR1 as SGHNT and CDR2 as YYREEE (reference sequence). CDR3 length: 15 amino acids. V lost 0 bases, J lost 7 bases, and 17 bases lay in between. The DNA of the CDR3 is TGTGCCAGCAGCTTGGATAGGGGTGGGTACGGGGAGCAGTACTTC. This translates into CASSLDRGGYGEQYF.

The genes are TRBV29-1 and TRBJ1-1; TRBD1 agrees at 7 bases. This CDR3 has 16 amino acids. V shed 0 bases, J shed 0 bases, and the junction held 7 bases outside the gene matches. CDR1 SQVTM and CDR2 ANQGSEA come from the germline V gene. The CDR3 DNA reads TGCAGCGTTGAAGACCGACAGGGAATGGTGAACACTGAAGCTTTCTTT. Residues: CSVEDRQGMVNTEAFF.

V is TRBV4-1 and J is TRBJ1-1, with D uncertain. V lost 0 bases and J 8 bases, leaving 13 bases between the germline ends. The CDR3 has 14 amino acids. Germline CDR1 reads MGHRA; CDR2 reads YSYEKL. This chain's CDR3 is CASSQEEAGREAFF. CDR3 DNA: TGCGCCAGCAGCCAAGAAGAAGCAGGCAGGGAAGCTTTCTTT.

The V gene is TRBV6-1, the J gene TRBJ2-7; 9 nucleotides agree with TRBD1. Germline CDR1 is MNHNS and CDR2 is SASEGT. The ends lost 8 bases at V and 2 bases at J; junction bases unmatched: 4. The CDR3 runs to 13 residues. CDR3 sequence (DNA): TGTGCCAGCGGGGACAGGGTCACCTACGAGCAGTACTTC. As protein: CASGDRVTYEQYF.

The rearrangement joins TRBV2 to TRBJ1-6, with D unclear. This CDR3 is built from 13 residues. From germline, CDR1 is SNHLY and CDR2 FYNNEI. Trimming took off 7 bases at V and 6 bases at J, with 10 bases between the two ends. CDR3 in DNA: TGTGCCAGCAAAAGAGGCGTTAATTCACCCCTCCACTTT. This translates into CASKRGVNSPLHF.

The rearrangement uses TRBV9 and TRBJ1-6; no firm D call. Germline assignment: CDR1 SGDLS and CDR2 YYNGEE. Between the trimmed V and J ends, which lost 0 bases and 0 bases, there was a span of 4 bases. This CDR3 comprises 15 residues. CDR3 protein: CASSVDSSYNSPLHF. CDR3 DNA sequence: TGTGCCAGCAGCGTAGACAGCTCCTATAATTCACCCCTCCACTTT.

V is TRBV6-6 and J is TRBJ2-3; 7 bases are a match to TRBD1. The CDR3 spans 13 residues. The V gene end was trimmed by 7 bases and the J gene end by 4 bases; junction bases not matched to a gene: 5. Per germline, CDR1 MNHNY and CDR2 SVGAGI (reference sequence). The CDR3 loop reads CASTDRDADTQYF. CDR3 nucleotide sequence: TGTGCCAGCACTGACAGGGATGCAGATACGCAGTATTTT.

Only a few counts were recorded for this clone. This chain joins TRBV6-4 and TRBJ2-3, with TRBD2 matching over 7 bases. Per the germline V gene, CDR1 is MRHNA and CDR2 is SNTAGT. With V trimmed by 0 bases and J by 4 bases, 4 bases remained unmatched. The CDR3 length is 15 residues. DNA for the CDR3: TGTGCCAGCAGTGACTCGGGCGGGAGTTCAGATACGCAGTATTTT. As protein: CASSDSGGSSDTQYF.

This rearrangement joins TRBV28 to TRBJ1-2; D is undetermined. The CDR3 sequence is 11 residues long. Germline V gene data show CDR1 as MDHEN and CDR2 as SYDVKM. The ends were cut back, 11 bases at V and 4 bases at J, with 11 bases in the middle. This chain's CDR3 is CAVGGFYGYTF. The CDR3, as DNA: TGTGCCGTGGGAGGGTTCTATGGCTACACCTTC.

The chain joins TRBV28 to TRBJ1-5; possible D gene TRBD1, 5 bases. Germline CDR1 is MDHEN and CDR2 is SYDVKM. The CDR3 covers 14 residues. Trimming removed 3 bases at V and 6 bases at J, with 12 bases between. The chain's CDR3 is CASSFHPGGQPQHF. CDR3 nucleotides: TGTGCCAGCAGTTTCCACCCCGGGGGTCAGCCCCAGCATTTT.

Details on this clone: Relative to the germline gene, one junction end is altered; a read error may explain this. The chain has TRBV7-9 and TRBJ2-7, with D possibly matching TRBD1 (6 bases). The length of the CDR3 is 18 residues. CDR1 and CDR2 from the germline V gene are SEHNR and FQNEAQ (reference sequence). As DNA, the CDR3 is TGTTCCAGCAGCTTAGGAGATCCCAGAGGGGGTCCAGCCTACGAGCAGTACTTC. It translates to CSSSLGDPRGGPAYEQYF.

This chain uses TRBV7-2 with TRBJ1-2, with 11 bases fitting TRBD1. Per germline, CDR1 SGHTA and CDR2 FQGNSA. This CDR3 comprises 14 residues. V shed 5 bases and J 7 bases; nucleotides not matched to a gene: 6. The CDR3 here is CASSPGQGALGYTF. DNA for the CDR3: TGTGCCAGCAGCCCAGGACAGGGGGCGCTTGGCTACACCTTC.

The chain uses TRBV7-2 and TRBJ2-7; the match to TRBD2 covers 10 bases. Germline values: CDR1 SGHTA, CDR2 FQGNSA. The CDR3 contains 15 residues. Trimming cost V 2 bases and J 3 bases; bases outside gene matches: 4. The CDR3 DNA reads TGTGCCAGCAGCTTACAAAGCGGGAGGGACTACGAGCAGTACTTC. Amino acids: CASSLQSGRDYEQYF.

The chain uses TRBV18 and TRBJ2-7; D unresolved. Trimming left V 3 bases short and J 8 bases short, with 14 bases between. The germline gives CDR1 KGHSH, CDR2 LQKENI. This CDR3 has 13 residues. CDR3 sequence: CASSPHQQAQQYF. In DNA, the CDR3 is TGTGCCAGCTCACCGCACCAGCAGGCTCAGCAGTACTTC.

The genes are TRBV4-1 and TRBJ2-7; D perhaps matches TRBD2 (5 bases). Looked up from germline, CDR1 is MGHRA and CDR2 is YSYEKL. The CDR3 sequence is 13 residues long. The germline V and J ends were trimmed by 0 bases and 5 bases, with 8 bases remaining between them. CDR3 loop: CASSQDPEDEQYF. The DNA of the CDR3 is TGCGCCAGCAGCCAAGATCCGGAGGACGAGCAGTACTTC.

The CDR3 DNA sequence: TGTGCCAGCGCCCCCCCGGGCGGGTACGAGCAGTACTTC. Translating gives CASAPPGGYEQYF. The genes are TRBV6-6 and TRBJ2-7; possible D gene TRBD2, 5 bases. CDR1 MNHNY and CDR2 SVGAGI come from the germline V gene (reference sequence). Trimming pared 8 bases from V and 4 bases from J, leaving 15 bases between. The CDR3 length is 13 residues.